Given below is one T cell receptor (beta chain) in context. Its antigen is unidentified. This sample was taken from a study of blood T cells in healthy people across ages. Study summary: Template-switching capture recovered about one barcoded beta molecule per two T cells. Findings and limits, study-wide: Versus aged donors, long-lived donors had higher diversity and more naive CD4+ cells.

They isolated at least 6.5 million PBMCs from each sample. Extracted total RNA amounted to at least 5.5 micrograms for each sample. Trimming cost V 1 base and J 8 bases, with 8 bases left between them. This CDR3 region has 12 residues. Per germline, CDR1 MNHNS and CDR2 SASEGT. A second about 7 to 12 cycle PCR used barcoded and J-beta primers. TCRdb re-called the 5' RACE reads through MiXCR, storing one row per CDR3 protein. The sample comprises 1,500,000 or so distinct CDR3 sequences, roughly 43% of which are singletons, and around 4% rests with the top ten. This sequence joins TRBV6-1 and TRBJ1-2; D gene ambiguous. This TCR was sampled from a woman aged 18-29 years in good health. The sequenced sample was blood. Written as DNA, the CDR3 is TGTGCCAGCAGTGAAGTCTTGGTAGGCTACACCTTC. It codes for CASSEVLVGYTF.